This T cell receptor (beta chain) derives from a study of beta chain features in type 1 diabetes. Study information: All samples together contributed 100 million to 120 million sorted cells for examination. Study-wide findings and caveats: The question of HLA type influencing TCRB rearrangement was one that remained unresolved here. People with Type 1 diabetes carried modestly yet significantly shorter TCRB CDR3s in all four CD4+ subsets.

As for this clone: Its antigen is unknown.

The whole isolated RNA underwent reverse transcription, so sequencing captured expressed TCRB transcripts. The assay was immunoSEQ multiplex PCR, and TCRdb's table has in-frame clones only and misses some. The profile shows more than 250,000 clones, about a fifth of them singletons. Sequencing used naive CD4+ T cells from blood. This TCR was recovered from a woman aged 40-49 years with type 1 diabetes.

CDR3 sequence reads: CASSPSTGRETQYF. In DNA form, the CDR3 reads TGTGCCAGCTCACCATCGACGGGGAGAGAGACCCAGTACTTC. J is TRBJ2-5 and V is TRBV18, with a possible D match to TRBD2 (5 bases). Trimming pared 2 bases from V and 4 bases from J, leaving 11 bases between. This CDR3 has 14 amino acids. Germline CDR1 and CDR2: KGHSH and LQKENI.